This passage covers 17 T cell receptor beta chains from one sample sequenced in a study of OX40 agonist ivuxolimab in advanced cancers. This table comes from immunoSEQ multiplex PCR, and its TCRdb copy is limited to in-frame clones, with some not included. The sample holds 68,000 or so clones, around 86% seen once. The source was CD4+ or CD8+ T cells sorted from blood, collected in a trial of the OX40 agonist ivuxolimab. All receptors come from an adult with an advanced solid tumor such as melanoma, head and neck, liver or kidney cancer.

J is TRBJ2-7 and V is TRBV6-5; the match to TRBD1 covers 7 bases. The CDR3 is made up of 15 amino acids. CDR1 is MNHEY, CDR2 SVGAGI, per germline. V dropped 2 bases and J dropped 2; count of bases not matched to a gene: 6. In nucleotides, the CDR3 is TGTGCCAGCAGTTACAATGGACAGGCTGCCTACGAGCAGTACTTC. Its translation: CASSYNGQAAYEQYF.

The gene calls are TRBV5-1 and TRBJ1-4; possible D gene TRBD1, 6 bases. V lost 2 bases and J lost 7, with 12 bases in between. The CDR3 is 14 residues long. Germline lookup yields CDR1 SGHRS and CDR2 YFSETQ. The CDR3 region is CASSLNRAREKLFF. As DNA, the CDR3 is TGCGCCAGCAGCTTAAACAGGGCGCGTGAAAAACTGTTTTTT. Looking up the rest from reference TRBV5-1 and TRBJ1-4 gives the full variable domain: KAGVTQTPRYLIKTRGQQVTLSCSPISGHRSVSWYQQTPGQGLQFLFEYFSETQRNKGNFPGRFSGRQFSNSRSEMNVSTLELGDSALYLCASSLNRAREKLFFGSGTQLSVL.

This clone was observed a single time. The chain employs TRBV5-1 and TRBJ2-1, with a weak D call TRBD2 (5 bases). Germline V gene sequence: CDR1 SGHRS, CDR2 YFSETQ. The CDR3 is 15 amino acids. Trimming took off 7 bases at V and 5 bases at J, with 19 bases between the two ends. The CDR3 DNA follows: TGCGCCAGCGGCCTAGGGCGGGTTGCCGACAATGAGCAGTTCTTC. As protein: CASGLGRVADNEQFF.

This clone was picked up a small number of times. The chain is built from TRBV7-9 and TRBJ2-7; D is perhaps TRBD1 (5 bases). The CDR3 covers 12 residues. CDR1 and CDR2 from the germline V gene are SEHNR and FQNEAQ (reference sequence). The germline V and J ends were trimmed by 6 bases and 5 bases, with 11 bases remaining between them. CDR3 loop: CASRYGQNEQYF. CDR3 sequence (DNA): TGTGCCAGCAGGTACGGACAAAACGAGCAGTACTTC.

This clone appeared a single time. This chain connects TRBV11-3 to TRBJ1-2; D is undetermined. This CDR3 has 15 amino acids. With 0 bases removed from V and 2 bases from J, the gap between germline ends came to 10 bases. The germline CDR1 and CDR2 sequences are SGHNT and YENEEA. CDR3 loop: CASSLDPGLNYGYTF. The CDR3 coding sequence is TGTGCCAGCAGCTTAGATCCCGGGCTAAACTATGGCTACACCTTC.

The table lists this clone with a count of one. The V gene is TRBV11-3, the J gene TRBJ1-4; 8 bases match TRBD1. V gave up 5 bases and J gave up 6 bases; unmatched junction bases: 11. Germline CDR1 reads SGHNT; CDR2 reads YENEEA. CDR3 length equals 16 residues. For the CDR3, the DNA is TGTGCCAGCAGCCAGGAGGTTGGACAGGGCGATGAAAAACTGTTTTTT. Its translation: CASSQEVGQGDEKLFF.

This sequence joins TRBV30 and TRBJ1-5; 9 bases match TRBD1. J gave up 2 bases and V 3 bases, and 2 bases lay outside the gene matches. Germline-derived CDR1 and CDR2 are GTSNPN and SVGIG (reference sequence). The CDR3 has 14 residues. Written as DNA, the CDR3 is TGTGCCTGGAGGGACAGGGGAGGCAATCAGCCCCAGCATTTT. This gives the protein CAWRDRGGNQPQHF.

The chain joins TRBV11-3 to TRBJ2-2; unclear D gene. The CDR3 length is 14 residues. Per the germline V gene, CDR1 is SGHNT and CDR2 is YENEEA. V dropped 0 bases and J dropped 7 bases, with 9 bases sitting between them. For the CDR3, the DNA is TGTGCCAGCAGCTTAGAAGTATCCAGCGGGGAGCTGTTTTTT. Translated, it gives CASSLEVSSGELFF.

The rearrangement links TRBV6-1 to TRBJ1-2, with 9 nucleotides matching TRBD1. The V and J ends lost 6 bases and 2 bases, in that order; junction bases with no gene match: 4. The CDR3 has 14 amino acids. Per the germline V gene, CDR1 is MNHNS and CDR2 is SASEGT. The CDR3 DNA is TGTGCCAGCAGACCGGGACAGGGCAACTATGGCTACACCTTC. This codes for CASRPGQGNYGYTF.

The V and J genes are TRBV18 and TRBJ1-2, with 12 nucleotides matching TRBD1. Germline V CDR1 and CDR2: KGHSH, LQKENI. The length of the CDR3 is 15 residues. Trimming at V came to 3 bases and at J to 8 bases, leaving 7 bases not matched to a gene. CDR3 amino acids: CASSPGQGATAGYTF. The DNA of the CDR3 is TGTGCCAGCTCACCGGGACAGGGGGCGACGGCGGGCTACACCTTC.

The CDR3 DNA sequence: TGCGCCAGCAGCTTGGAACCAGGGGGCAATTATGGCTACACCTTC. The encoded protein is CASSLEPGGNYGYTF. V and J are TRBV5-1 and TRBJ1-2, with TRBD1 matching over 8 bases. With V trimmed by 0 bases and J by 5 bases, 6 bases remained unmatched. Germline V lookup: CDR1 SGHRS, CDR2 YFSETQ. The CDR3 length is 15 residues.

The chain has TRBV15 and TRBJ1-3, with TRBD1 identical over 11 bases. The CDR3 runs 16 residues. Germline CDR1 and CDR2: LNHNV and YYDKDF (reference sequence). The V segment lost 2 bases and the J segment 4 bases; nucleotides outside the gene matches: 4. The CDR3 bases are TGTGCCACCAGCAGACCCGGACAGGGGGCCGGAAACACCATATATTTT. Translated, it gives CATSRPGQGAGNTIYF.

The count of this clone is one. This chain joins TRBV14 and TRBJ2-5; D is unresolved. This CDR3 contains 13 residues. Trimming cost V 0 bases and J 8 bases, with 10 bases left between them. CDR1 is SGHDN and CDR2 is FVKESK in the germline V gene. This CDR3 reads CASSQEKWRTQYF. In nucleotides, the CDR3 is TGTGCCAGCAGCCAAGAAAAGTGGAGAACCCAGTACTTC.

The gene calls are TRBV7-2 and TRBJ2-3; 7 positions match TRBD1. Germline values: CDR1 SGHTA, CDR2 FQGNSA. The V segment lost 2 bases and the J segment 2 bases; nucleotides outside the gene matches: 7. The CDR3 runs 16 residues. The CDR3 loop is CASSLLGDSFTDTQYF. CDR3 in DNA: TGTGCCAGCAGCTTATTGGGGGACAGCTTCACAGATACGCAGTATTTT.

The rearrangement uses TRBV7-2 and TRBJ1-5; D ambiguous. The CDR3 runs 13 residues. Germline V gene sequence: CDR1 SGHTA, CDR2 FQGNSA. The V gene lost 4 bases and the J gene lost 3 bases, with 7 bases spanning the gap. The CDR3 nucleotides are TGTGCCAGCAGCTGGAGACACAATCAGCCCCAGCATTTT. It yields the protein CASSWRHNQPQHF.

CDR3 residues: CASSDPIDPGLRYGYTF. DNA for the CDR3: TGTGCCAGCAGTGATCCTATCGATCCGGGACTGCGCTATGGCTACACCTTC. V and J are TRBV4-2 and TRBJ1-2, with a weak D call TRBD1 (5 bases). CDR1 is LGHNA and CDR2 is YNFKEQ in the germline V gene. V shed 6 bases and J shed 4 bases, with 24 bases lying between them. This CDR3 comprises 17 residues.

The chain joins TRBV2 to TRBJ2-1, with TRBD1 matching over 9 bases. V shed 5 bases, J shed 9 bases, and the junction held 5 bases outside the gene matches. This CDR3 is built from 13 residues. Germline lookup yields CDR1 SNHLY and CDR2 FYNNEI. The chain's CDR3 is CASSPGQGSEQFF. Here the CDR3 DNA reads TGTGCCAGCAGTCCGGGACAGGGCAGTGAGCAGTTCTTC.